Below, one T cell receptor beta chain is given with its context. Method: immunoSEQ multiplex PCR; TCRdb's copy keeps in-frame clones and lacks some. Of 300,000 to 450,000 clones in the sample, about 92% are singletons; the top ten hold 3% to 5%. This sample was taken from a study of Ad26.COV2.S vaccination and SARS-CoV-2 variants. In germline, CDR1 is SGHTA, CDR2 FQGNSA. V dropped 2 bases and J dropped 6 bases, with 8 bases sitting between them. The CDR3 covers 13 residues. The TCR originated in a human donor who had recovered from COVID-19. The starting material was peripheral blood, obtained after recovery from COVID-19. The chain couples TRBV7-2 to TRBJ1-5, with D hard to call. Here the CDR3 reads CASSLLHSQPQHF. Written as DNA, the CDR3 is TGTGCCAGCAGCTTATTGCACAGTCAGCCCCAGCATTTT.